The 22 T cell receptor beta chains below were found in one sample sequenced in a study of blood T cell repertoires in COVID-19. This table comes from immunoSEQ multiplex PCR, and its TCRdb copy is limited to in-frame clones, with some not included. The data contain tens of thousands of clones, 78% of them singletons. The sequenced sample consisted of peripheral blood. Every receptor here comes from a human donor in a cohort sampled during active COVID-19.

This sequence joins TRBV2 and TRBJ1-1; no definite D call. CDR1 and CDR2 (germline): SNHLY, FYNNEI. This CDR3 spans 13 amino acids. Trimming removed 1 base at V and 2 bases at J, with 5 bases between. The CDR3 protein is CASSEGLNTEAFF. The CDR3 DNA follows: TGTGCCAGCAGTGAAGGACTTAACACTGAAGCTTTCTTT. The variable domain in full, completed from reference TRBV2 and TRBJ1-1, reads EPEVTQTPSHQVTQMGQEVILRCVPISNHLYFYWYRQILGQKVEFLVSFYNNEISEKSEIFDDQFSVERPDGSNFTLKIRSTKLEDSAMYFCASSEGLNTEAFFGQGTRLTVV.

The chain employs TRBV5-6 and TRBJ1-3, with D possibly matching TRBD1 (6 bases). The ends were cut back, 6 bases at V and 2 bases at J, with 18 bases in the middle. The CDR3 is made up of 16 amino acids. The germline CDR1 and CDR2 sequences are SGHDT and YYEEEE. CDR3 DNA: TGTGCCAGCACCCTTTTTGGGGACATAACTGGAAACACCATATATTTT. Its protein is CASTLFGDITGNTIYF.

The chain employs TRBV5-1 and TRBJ2-7, with 10 bases identical to TRBD1. Per germline, CDR1 SGHRS and CDR2 YFSETQ. The CDR3 is 16 amino acids. Unmatched junction bases numbered 5, after V lost 0 bases and J lost 2 bases. The CDR3 nucleotides are TGCGCCAGCAGCTTGGCCGGGGGGACAGGGGCCTACGAGCAGTACTTC. As protein: CASSLAGGTGAYEQYF.

The J gene is TRBJ1-6, the V gene TRBV10-1; 7 bases agree with TRBD1. The CDR3 runs 14 residues. Losses at the gene ends were 6 bases for V and 5 bases for J; bases not matched to a gene: 4. Germline V gene data show CDR1 as WNHNN and CDR2 as SYGVQD (reference sequence). The CDR3 loop is CASRGGGDNSPLHF. In DNA, the CDR3 is TGCGCCAGCAGAGGAGGGGGCGATAATTCACCCCTCCACTTT.

This chain joins TRBV18 and TRBJ1-2; 9 bases agree with TRBD1. The V gene's germline CDR1 is KGHSH and CDR2 LQKENI. The V and J ends lost 2 bases and 1 base, in that order; junction bases with no gene match: 11. CDR3 size: 18 residues. Here the CDR3 DNA reads TGTGCCAGCTCACCATTCTCGGGACAGGGCGCGATTAACTATGGCTACACCTTC. Amino acid sequence: CASSPFSGQGAINYGYTF.

The rearrangement links TRBV4-2 to TRBJ2-1; D might be TRBD2 (7 bases). V lost 4 bases to trimming and J lost 10 bases, with 14 bases between them. This CDR3 is built from 13 residues. CDR1 and CDR2 (germline): LGHNA, YNFKEQ. CDR3 sequence reads: CASSRGGRGEQFF. The CDR3 coding sequence is TGTGCCAGCAGCCGGGGGGGGCGTGGCGAGCAGTTCTTC.

This clone was detected many times. The CDR3: CASSQDPWTGDGYTF. In DNA form, the CDR3 reads TGTGCCAGCAGCCAAGATCCTTGGACAGGGGACGGCTACACCTTC. This chain connects TRBV3-1 (or the pseudogene TRBV3-2) to TRBJ1-2; 9 nucleotides match TRBD1. CDR3 size: 15 residues. Unmatched junction bases numbered 7, after V lost 0 bases and J lost 8 bases. CDR1 is LGHDT, CDR2 YNNKEL, per germline (reference sequence).

V and J are TRBV18 and TRBJ1-6; 12 nucleotides align to TRBD1. After removal of 3 bases from V and 9 bases from J, the junction contained 9 bases not matched to a gene. The CDR3 is made up of 17 amino acids. Germline V CDR1 and CDR2: KGHSH, LQKENI. The CDR3 loop is CASSPLSGTGGSSPLHF. CDR3 bases: TGTGCCAGCTCACCCCTATCTGGGACAGGGGGCAGTTCACCCCTCCACTTT.

This clone has only a few counts. The chain employs TRBV27 and TRBJ2-2; perhaps TRBD2 as D (6 bases). The CDR3 is 14 residues long. V lost 10 bases and J 6 bases, leaving 18 bases between the germline ends. Germline CDR1 is MNHEY and CDR2 is SMNVEV (reference sequence). CDR3 sequence reads: CATQTRPVSGELFF. The CDR3 DNA reads TGTGCCACCCAGACTAGACCCGTCTCCGGGGAGCTGTTTTTT.

This rearrangement joins TRBV30 to TRBJ2-1, with 9 bases fitting TRBD2. CDR3 length: 15 amino acids. Germline lookup yields CDR1 GTSNPN and CDR2 SVGIG (reference sequence). V gave up 3 bases and J gave up 4 bases; unmatched junction bases: 7. The CDR3 DNA reads as TGTGCCTGGAGCATGACTAGCGGTCGATACAATGAGCAGTTCTTC. It translates to CAWSMTSGRYNEQFF.

V usage is TRBV6-1 and J usage is TRBJ1-6, with 7 bases aligning to TRBD1. Germline CDR1 is MNHNS and CDR2 is SASEGT. The V gene end was trimmed by 4 bases and the J gene end by 0 bases; junction bases not matched to a gene: 6. This CDR3 is 17 amino acids long. CDR3 residues: CASSVTGVSSYNSPLHF. CDR3 nucleotide sequence: TGTGCCAGCAGTGTTACAGGGGTTAGCTCCTATAATTCACCCCTCCACTTT.

The chain couples TRBV12-5 to TRBJ2-5, with D perhaps matching TRBD2 (5 bases). Germline CDR1 and CDR2: LGHNT and FRNRAP. This CDR3 contains 16 residues. The V gene lost 1 base and the J gene lost 2 bases, with 14 bases spanning the gap. The CDR3 DNA sequence: TGTGCTAGTGGTTTGGCCACTAGTTCGATGCAAGAGACCCAGTACTTC. It encodes CASGLATSSMQETQYF. Supplemented by reference TRBV12-5 and TRBJ2-5, the full variable domain reads DARVTQTPRHKVTEMGQEVTMRCQPILGHNTVFWYRQTMMQGLELLAYFRNRAPLDDSGMPKDRFSAEMPDATLATLKIQPSEPRDSAVYFCASGLATSSMQETQYFGPGTRLLVL.

This clone was counted only a few times. V and J are TRBV12-1 and TRBJ2-7; the tabulated D call, TRBD1, remains unverified against the DNA. TRBV12-1 is designated a pseudogene. The CDR3 runs to 15 residues. The CDR3 loop reads CASSFPGQGSYEQYF. The CDR3 DNA reads as TGTGCCAGCAGCTTCCCGGGACAGGGGTCGTACGAGCAGTACTTC.

The chain has TRBV9 and TRBJ2-1, with 8 bases matching TRBD1. Trimming at V came to 4 bases and at J to 0 bases, leaving 3 bases not matched to a gene. This CDR3 is 15 amino acids long. Germline CDR1 is SGDLS and CDR2 is YYNGEE. CDR3 DNA: TGTGCCAGCAGCCAAACAGGGGGCTCCTACAATGAGCAGTTCTTC. Its protein product is CASSQTGGSYNEQFF.

The chain couples TRBV13 to TRBJ2-2; TRBD1 agrees at 8 bases. The CDR3 has 20 amino acids. Germline CDR1 is PRHDT and CDR2 is FYEKMQ (reference sequence). The V gene end was trimmed by 1 base and the J gene end by 4 bases; junction bases not matched to a gene: 17. CDR3 amino acids: CASSLARQGRVVYPTGELFF. The CDR3, as DNA: TGTGCCAGCAGCTTAGCCCGACAGGGGAGAGTAGTTTATCCCACCGGGGAGCTGTTTTTT.

V is TRBV6-1 and J is TRBJ1-4; maybe TRBD1 (6 bases). Germline V gives CDR1 MNHNS, CDR2 SASEGT. CDR3 length: 16 residues. V lost 2 bases to trimming and J lost 6 bases, with 16 bases between them. The CDR3 region has the DNA TGTGCCAGCAGTGAAAAAGACAGGACGAAAGATGAAAAACTGTTTTTT. Translating gives CASSEKDRTKDEKLFF.

The rearrangement uses TRBV28 and TRBJ1-2, with D possibly matching TRBD1 (6 bases). V was cut by 5 bases and J by 8 bases, with 18 bases left in between. The CDR3 sequence is 14 residues long. CDR1 is MDHEN, CDR2 SYDVKM, per germline. The CDR3 here is CASSPAGGAYGYTF. The CDR3 nucleotides read TGTGCCAGCAGTCCCGCGGGGGGCGCTTACGGCTACACCTTC.

The V gene is TRBV5-6, the J gene TRBJ2-7; weak D call: TRBD1 (7 bases). From germline, CDR1 is SGHDT and CDR2 YYEEEE. V was trimmed by 4 bases and J by 7 bases, leaving 18 bases between them. This CDR3 is 14 amino acids long. CDR3 in amino acids: CASSLGGGEWEQYF. CDR3 nucleotide sequence: TGTGCCAGCAGCCTAGGGGGCGGGGAGTGGGAGCAGTACTTC.

V usage is TRBV6-5 and J usage is TRBJ2-1; 7 nucleotides line up with TRBD2. V was pared by 2 bases and J by 15 bases, with 4 bases of the junction left unmatched. The CDR3 is 11 amino acids. Germline values: CDR1 MNHEY, CDR2 SVGAGI. CDR3 nucleotides: TGTGCCAGCAGTTACGGGGGGGACCGGTTCTTC. This gives the protein CASSYGGDRFF.

The chain employs TRBV5-4 and TRBJ2-3, with TRBD1 identical over 7 bases. V lost 3 bases, J lost 2 bases, and 3 bases stayed unmatched. Looked up from germline, CDR1 is SGHNT and CDR2 is YYREEE (reference sequence). This CDR3 spans 14 amino acids. The CDR3 DNA reads as TGTGCCAGCAGCTCCGGGACAGACACAGATACGCAGTATTTT. Translation: CASSSGTDTDTQYF.

J is TRBJ2-6 and V is TRBV15; the D is unclear. V lost 0 bases to trimming and J lost 4 bases, with 13 bases between them. CDR3 size: 17 residues. CDR1 is LNHNV and CDR2 is YYDKDF in the germline V gene (reference sequence). The CDR3 reads CATSRDRRQAGANVLTF. The CDR3, as DNA: TGTGCCACCAGCAGAGATCGACGCCAGGCGGGGGCCAACGTCCTGACTTTC.

The chain links TRBV12-3 or TRBV12-4 to TRBJ2-7; D remains unclear. This CDR3 region has 13 residues. V lost 5 bases to trimming and J lost 0 bases, with 8 bases between them. CDR3 in amino acids: CASSLPPSYEQYF. Written as DNA, the CDR3 is TGTGCCAGCAGTCTACCCCCCTCCTACGAGCAGTACTTC.